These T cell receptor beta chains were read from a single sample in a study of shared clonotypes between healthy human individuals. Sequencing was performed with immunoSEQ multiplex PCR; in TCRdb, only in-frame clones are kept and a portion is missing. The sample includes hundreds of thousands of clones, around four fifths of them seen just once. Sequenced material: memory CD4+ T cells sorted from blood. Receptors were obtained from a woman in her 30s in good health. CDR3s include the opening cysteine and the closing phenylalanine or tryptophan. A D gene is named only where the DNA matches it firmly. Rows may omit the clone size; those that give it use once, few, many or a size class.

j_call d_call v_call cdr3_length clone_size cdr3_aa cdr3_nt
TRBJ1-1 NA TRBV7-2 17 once CASSLYAAGDLNTEAFF TGTGCCAGCAGCTTATATGCGGCTGGTGATCTGAACACTGAAGCTTTCTTT
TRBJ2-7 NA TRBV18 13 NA CASSQSQTYEQYF TGTGCCAGCTCACAATCTCAAACCTACGAGCAGTACTTC
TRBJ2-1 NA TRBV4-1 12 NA CASSQDRDKQFF TGCGCCAGCAGCCAAGATCGGGACAAGCAGTTCTTC
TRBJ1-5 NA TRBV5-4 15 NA CASSRLPGINQPQHF TGTGCCAGCAGCCGACTGCCGGGAATCAATCAGCCCCAGCATTTT
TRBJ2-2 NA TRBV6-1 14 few CASSETRNTGELFF TGTGCCAGCAGTGAAACAAGAAACACCGGGGAGCTGTTTTTT
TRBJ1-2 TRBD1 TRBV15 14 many CATSRPSGQARYTF TGTGCCACCAGCAGACCCAGTGGACAGGCACGCTACACCTTC
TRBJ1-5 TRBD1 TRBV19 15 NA CASSHRGLGNQPQHF TGTGCCAGTAGTCACAGGGGGCTGGGCAATCAGCCCCAGCATTTT
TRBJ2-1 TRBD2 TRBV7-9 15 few CASSLRTSPYNEQFF TGTGCCAGCAGCTTACGGACTAGCCCCTACAATGAGCAGTTCTTC
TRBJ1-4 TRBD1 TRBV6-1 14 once CASIPGQGGEKLFF TGTGCCAGCATCCCCGGACAGGGAGGCGAAAAACTGTTTTTT
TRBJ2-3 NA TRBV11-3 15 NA CASSRVGGSSDTQYF TGTGCCAGCAGCAGGGTAGGGGGGAGCTCAGATACGCAGTATTTT
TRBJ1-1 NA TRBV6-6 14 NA CASRQQEGRAEAFF TGTGCCAGCAGACAACAGGAAGGTAGGGCTGAAGCTTTCTTT
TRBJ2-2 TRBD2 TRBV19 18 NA CASKRGLAGDRGTGELFF TGTGCCAGTAAACGCGGACTAGCGGGAGATCGGGGCACCGGGGAGCTGTTTTTT
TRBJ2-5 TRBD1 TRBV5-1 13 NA CASSYGQGETQYF TGCGCCAGCAGCTATGGACAGGGTGAGACCCAGTACTTC
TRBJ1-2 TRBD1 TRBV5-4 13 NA CASSRDRAWGYTF TGTGCCAGCAGCCGGGACAGGGCGTGGGGCTACACCTTC
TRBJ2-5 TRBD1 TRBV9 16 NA CASTRGQGARLETQYF TGTGCCAGCACCCGGGGACAGGGGGCGCGATTAGAGACCCAGTACTTC
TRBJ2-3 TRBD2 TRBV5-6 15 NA CASSVPSGHTDTQYF TGTGCCAGCAGCGTCCCTAGCGGCCATACAGATACGCAGTATTTT
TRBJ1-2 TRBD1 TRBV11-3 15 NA CASSTWDSRRDGYTF TGTGCCAGCAGCACCTGGGACAGTAGGCGGGATGGCTACACCTTC
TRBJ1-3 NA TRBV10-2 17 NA CASSESLTESAGNTIYF TGCGCCAGCAGTGAGTCTTTGACGGAAAGCGCTGGAAACACCATATATTTT
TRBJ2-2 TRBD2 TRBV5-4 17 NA CASSSRTSGIQSGELFF TGTGCCAGCAGCTCCAGGACTAGCGGGATTCAATCCGGGGAGCTGTTTTTT
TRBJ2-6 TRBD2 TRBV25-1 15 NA CASSRGGVGANVLTF TGTGCCAGCAGTCGGGGGGGCGTGGGGGCCAACGTCCTGACTTTC
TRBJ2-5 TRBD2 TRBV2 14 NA CASSRLAGVETQYF TGTGCCAGCAGTCGGCTAGCGGGAGTTGAGACCCAGTACTTC
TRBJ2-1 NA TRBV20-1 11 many CSAEGPRRQFF TGCAGTGCGGAAGGGCCCCGACGGCAGTTCTTC
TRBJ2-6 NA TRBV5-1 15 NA CASSLASFGANVLTF TGCGCCAGCAGCTTGGCGAGTTTCGGGGCCAACGTCCTGACTTTC
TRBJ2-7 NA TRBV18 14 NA CASSRGISSYEQYF TGTGCCAGCTCCAGGGGTATCAGCTCCTACGAGCAGTACTTC
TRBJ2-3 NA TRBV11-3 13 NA CASSFSGGDTQYF TGTGCCAGCAGCTTCTCCGGTGGGGATACGCAGTATTTT
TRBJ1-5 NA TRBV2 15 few CASSNIGGTRQPQHF TGTGCCAGCAGCAACATTGGCGGGACGCGTCAGCCCCAGCATTTT
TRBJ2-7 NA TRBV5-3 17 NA CARSLVDVRGSSYEQYF TGTGCCAGAAGCTTGGTTGACGTCAGGGGATCCTCCTACGAGCAGTACTTC
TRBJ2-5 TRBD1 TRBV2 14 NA CASSRTGKVETQYF TGTGCCAGCAGTCGGACAGGGAAGGTGGAGACCCAGTACTTC
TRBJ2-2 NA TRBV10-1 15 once CASSTGGFGTGELFF TGCGCCAGCAGCACGGGGGGCTTCGGCACCGGGGAGCTGTTTTTT
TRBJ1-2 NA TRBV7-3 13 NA CASSPAGNYGYTF TGTGCCAGCAGCCCCGCAGGGAACTATGGCTACACCTTC
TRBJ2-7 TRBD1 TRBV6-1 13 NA CASRDRGQYEQYF TGTGCCAGCAGGGACAGGGGGCAGTACGAGCAGTACTTC
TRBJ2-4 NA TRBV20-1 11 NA CSASWKNIQYF TGCAGTGCTAGCTGGAAAAACATTCAGTACTTC
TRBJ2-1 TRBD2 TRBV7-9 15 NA CASSPGTSGYNEQFF TGTGCCAGCAGCCCCGGGACTAGCGGCTACAATGAGCAGTTCTTC
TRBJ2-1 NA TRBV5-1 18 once CASSSMGGGPTFYNEQFF TGCGCCAGCAGCTCAATGGGAGGGGGCCCTACATTCTACAATGAGCAGTTCTTC
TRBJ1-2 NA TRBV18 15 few CASSPSSGVDYGYTF TGTGCCAGCTCACCATCTTCAGGGGTAGACTATGGCTACACCTTC
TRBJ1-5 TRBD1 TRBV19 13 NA CASSGQVNQPQHF TGTGCCAGTAGCGGACAGGTCAATCAGCCCCAGCATTTT
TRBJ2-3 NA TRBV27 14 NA CASSMTGRGDTQYF TGTGCCAGCTCCATGACAGGGCGGGGAGATACGCAGTATTTT
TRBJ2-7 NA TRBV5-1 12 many CASSFDTYEQYF TGCGCCAGCAGCTTTGACACCTACGAGCAGTACTTC
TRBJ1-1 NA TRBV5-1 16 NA CASTWVGVHMNTEAFF TGCGCCAGCACCTGGGTGGGGGTCCATATGAACACTGAAGCTTTCTTT
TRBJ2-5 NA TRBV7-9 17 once CASTLSTYGVRNETQYF TGTGCCAGCACCCTATCAACGTACGGGGTCCGGAATGAGACCCAGTACTTC
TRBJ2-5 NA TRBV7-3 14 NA CASSFGGTGETQYF TGTGCCAGCAGCTTTGGGGGGACTGGGGAGACCCAGTACTTC